Reported below is one TCR beta chain. The record originates from a study of blood T cell repertoires in COVID-19. Overall study context: The United States, Italy and Spain were the sources of the acute and convalescent COVID-19 samples. The analysed material was cDNA or gDNA that came from T cells, B-cell-depleted T cells, or PBMCs.

Source study methods: Cell counts per sample came from amplifying reference gene primers. The method was immunoSEQ multiplex PCR; TCRdb's version includes in-frame clones alone and lacks a portion of them. Clone size and V and J calls were adopted from that table, with D and trimming inferred from the DNA. Of 60,000 or so clones listed, around 91% were seen once; the top ten hold about 13%. The CDR3 is 14 amino acids. Germline lookup yields CDR1 SGDLS and CDR2 YYNGEE. V lost 1 base, J lost 5 bases, and 4 bases stayed unmatched. The chain combines TRBV9 with TRBJ2-5; 8 positions agree with TRBD2. The material sequenced was peripheral blood. This receptor was obtained from a man aged 55 to 70 with active COVID-19. In DNA, the CDR3 is TGTGCCAGCAGCGTACAAACTAGCGGTGAGACCCAGTACTTC. Its protein is CASSVQTSGETQYF.